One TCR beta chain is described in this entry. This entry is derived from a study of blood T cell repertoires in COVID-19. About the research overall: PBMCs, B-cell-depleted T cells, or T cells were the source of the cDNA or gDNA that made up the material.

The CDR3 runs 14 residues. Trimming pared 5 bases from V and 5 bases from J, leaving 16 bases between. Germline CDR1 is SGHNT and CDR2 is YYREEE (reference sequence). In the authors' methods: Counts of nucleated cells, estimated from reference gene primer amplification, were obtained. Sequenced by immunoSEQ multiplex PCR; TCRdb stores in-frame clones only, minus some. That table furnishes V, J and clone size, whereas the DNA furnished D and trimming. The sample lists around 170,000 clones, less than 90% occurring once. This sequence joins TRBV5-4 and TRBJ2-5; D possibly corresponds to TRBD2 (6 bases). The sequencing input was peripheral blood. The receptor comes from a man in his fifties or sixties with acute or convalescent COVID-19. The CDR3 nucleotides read TGTGCCAGCAGTTCGACTAGTGGGTCGGAGACCCAGTACTTC. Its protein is CASSSTSGSETQYF.